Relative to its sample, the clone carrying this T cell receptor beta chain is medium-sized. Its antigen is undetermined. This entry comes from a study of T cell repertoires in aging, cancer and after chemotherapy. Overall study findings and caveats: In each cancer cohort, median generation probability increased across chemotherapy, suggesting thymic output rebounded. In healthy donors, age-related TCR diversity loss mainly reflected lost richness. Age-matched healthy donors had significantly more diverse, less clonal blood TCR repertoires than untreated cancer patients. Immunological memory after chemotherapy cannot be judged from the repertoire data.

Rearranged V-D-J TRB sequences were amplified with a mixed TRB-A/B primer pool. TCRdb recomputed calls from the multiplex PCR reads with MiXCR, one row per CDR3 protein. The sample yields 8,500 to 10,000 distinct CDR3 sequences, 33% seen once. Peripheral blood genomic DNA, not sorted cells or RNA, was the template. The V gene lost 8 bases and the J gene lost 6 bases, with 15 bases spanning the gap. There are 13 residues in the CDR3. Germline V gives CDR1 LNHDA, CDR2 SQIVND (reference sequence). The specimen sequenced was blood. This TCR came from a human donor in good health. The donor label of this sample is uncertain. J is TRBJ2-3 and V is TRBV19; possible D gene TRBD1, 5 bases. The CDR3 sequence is CASQPGRADTQYF. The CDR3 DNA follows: TGTGCCAGTCAACCTGGCAGGGCGGATACGCAGTATTTT.